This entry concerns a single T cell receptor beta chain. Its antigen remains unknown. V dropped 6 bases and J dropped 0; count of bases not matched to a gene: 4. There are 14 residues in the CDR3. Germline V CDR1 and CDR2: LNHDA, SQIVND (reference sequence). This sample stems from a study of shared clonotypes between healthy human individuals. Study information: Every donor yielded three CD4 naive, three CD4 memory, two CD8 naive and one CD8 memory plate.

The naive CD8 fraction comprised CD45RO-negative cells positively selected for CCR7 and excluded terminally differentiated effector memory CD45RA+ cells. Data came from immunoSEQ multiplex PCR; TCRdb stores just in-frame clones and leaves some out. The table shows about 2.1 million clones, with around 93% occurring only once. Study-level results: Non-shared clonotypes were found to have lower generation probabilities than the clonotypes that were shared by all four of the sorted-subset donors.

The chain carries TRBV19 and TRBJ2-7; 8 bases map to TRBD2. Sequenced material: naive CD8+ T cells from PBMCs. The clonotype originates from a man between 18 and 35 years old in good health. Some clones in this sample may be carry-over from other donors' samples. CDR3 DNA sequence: TGTGCCAGTAGAGATAGCGGGGCCTCCTACGAGCAGTACTTC. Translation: CASRDSGASYEQYF.